The 9 T cell receptor beta chains given below trace back to one sample, sequenced in a study of cytomegalovirus exposure and HLA in healthy donors. PCR involved 60 Vbeta and 13 Jbeta primers. Libraries were prepared by immunoSEQ multiplex PCR; TCRdb keeps only in-frame clonotypes and omits some of them. The sample gives 100,000 to 150,000 clones, over 70% of which show up once; around 3% is in the top ten. The specimen was PBMCs. Every receptor here comes from a woman in her forties or fifties in good health and CMV-seronegative.

The chain employs TRBV29-1 and TRBJ2-2; D gene unclear. Germline values: CDR1 SQVTM, CDR2 ANQGSEA. The CDR3 runs 14 residues. V lost 6 bases and J 3 bases, leaving 14 bases between the germline ends. CDR3 region: CSVIIQADTGELFF. The CDR3 nucleotides read TGCAGCGTAATCATTCAGGCTGACACCGGGGAGCTGTTTTTT.

The chain recombines TRBV10-3 with TRBJ2-7, with 7 bases fitting TRBD2. Germline CDR1 reads ENHRY; CDR2 reads SYGVKD. The CDR3 spans 15 residues. V lost 0 bases, J lost 7 bases, and 9 bases stayed unmatched. The CDR3 is CAISESLSLAEEQYF. The CDR3 region has the DNA TGTGCCATCAGTGAGTCCTTGTCGCTAGCGGAGGAGCAGTACTTC.

This chain joins TRBV11-2 and TRBJ1-2; D perhaps matches TRBD1 (6 bases). The CDR3 consists of 15 residues. V was shortened by 2 bases and J by 3 bases, with 13 bases between the two germline ends. Germline V gene lookup returns CDR1 SGHAT and CDR2 FQNNGV. CDR3 bases: TGTGCCAGCAGCTTAAGGGTTGGGGGCCACTATGGCTACACCTTC. It encodes CASSLRVGGHYGYTF.

The rearrangement links TRBV2 to TRBJ2-5; possible D gene TRBD2, 6 bases. With the DNA end fitting TRBJ2-7 better, the J assignment may be wrong. The CDR3 spans 15 residues. CDR1 is SNHLY and CDR2 is FYNNEI in the germline V gene. The DNA for the CDR3 is TGTGCCAGCAGGAAGACTAGTGATAAGTTCTACGAGCAGTACTTC. Amino acids: CASRKTSDKFYEQYF.

The genes are TRBV27 and TRBJ2-1; possible D gene TRBD2, 6 bases. The ends were cut back, 7 bases at V and 4 bases at J, with 14 bases in the middle. This CDR3 is 14 amino acids long. CDR1 is MNHEY and CDR2 is SMNVEV in the germline V gene (reference sequence). CDR3: CASTRGFGYNEQFF. The CDR3 DNA is TGTGCCAGCACCCGGGGGTTTGGTTACAATGAGCAGTTCTTC.

V and J are TRBV15 and TRBJ1-2, with a possible D match to TRBD1 (6 bases). The germline gives CDR1 LNHNV, CDR2 YYDKDF (reference sequence). The V end was cut by 1 base, the J end by 4 bases, with 13 bases between. The CDR3 spans 15 residues. Written as DNA, the CDR3 is TGTGCCACCAGCAGAGGTATCGGACAGAGCTATGGCTACACCTTC. This gives the protein CATSRGIGQSYGYTF.

The chain has TRBV28 and TRBJ2-1; D is unclear. The V end was cut by 1 base, the J end by 3 bases, with 10 bases between. The CDR3 is made up of 15 amino acids. Germline CDR1 MDHEN, CDR2 SYDVKM. CDR3 sequence: CASSLLLGGYNEQFF. CDR3 bases: TGTGCCAGCAGTTTATTGCTCGGCGGCTACAATGAGCAGTTCTTC.

The J gene is TRBJ2-7, the V gene TRBV28; D possibly corresponds to TRBD1 (6 bases). CDR3 length equals 18 residues. Germline CDR1 and CDR2: MDHEN and SYDVKM. V was trimmed by 4 bases and J by 0 bases, leaving 22 bases between them. The CDR3, as DNA: TGTGCCAGCAGTTACCCACCTCGACAGGAAGAGGTCTCCTACGAGCAGTACTTC. Translated, it gives CASSYPPRQEEVSYEQYF.

The CDR3 DNA reads as TGCAGCGTTGTCAGGGAAGGAGAAAAACTGTTTTTT. Translated: CSVVREGEKLFF. V and J are TRBV29-1 and TRBJ1-4; D might be TRBD1 (5 bases). CDR3 length: 12 amino acids. Trimming removed 4 bases from V and 8 bases from J, with 11 bases in between. CDR1 and CDR2 from the germline V gene are SQVTM and ANQGSEA.